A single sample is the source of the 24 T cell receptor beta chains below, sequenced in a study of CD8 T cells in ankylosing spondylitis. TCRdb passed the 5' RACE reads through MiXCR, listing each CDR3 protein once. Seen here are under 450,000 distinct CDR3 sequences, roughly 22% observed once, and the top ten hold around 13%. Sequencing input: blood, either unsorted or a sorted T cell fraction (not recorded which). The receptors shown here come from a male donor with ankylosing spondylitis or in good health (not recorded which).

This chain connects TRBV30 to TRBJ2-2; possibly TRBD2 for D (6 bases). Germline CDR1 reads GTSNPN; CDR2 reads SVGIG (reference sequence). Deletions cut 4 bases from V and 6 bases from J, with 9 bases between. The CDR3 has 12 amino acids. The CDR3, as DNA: TGTGCCTGGACGGAGGGGCCCGGGGAGCTGTTTTTT. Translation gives CAWTEGPGELFF.

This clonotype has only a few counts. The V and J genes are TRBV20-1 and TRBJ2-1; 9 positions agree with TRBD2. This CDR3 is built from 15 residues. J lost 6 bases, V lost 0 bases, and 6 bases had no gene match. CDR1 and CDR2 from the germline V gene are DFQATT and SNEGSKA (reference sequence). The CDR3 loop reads CSARDVLAGINEQFF. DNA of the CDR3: TGCAGTGCTAGAGATGTGCTAGCGGGGATCAATGAGCAGTTCTTC.

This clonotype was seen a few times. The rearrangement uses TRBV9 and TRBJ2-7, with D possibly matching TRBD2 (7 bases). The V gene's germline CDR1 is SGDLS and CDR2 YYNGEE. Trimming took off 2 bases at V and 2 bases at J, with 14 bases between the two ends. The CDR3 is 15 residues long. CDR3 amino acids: CASSVSGGPTYEQYF. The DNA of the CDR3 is TGTGCCAGCAGCGTTTCCGGGGGGCCCACCTACGAGCAGTACTTC.

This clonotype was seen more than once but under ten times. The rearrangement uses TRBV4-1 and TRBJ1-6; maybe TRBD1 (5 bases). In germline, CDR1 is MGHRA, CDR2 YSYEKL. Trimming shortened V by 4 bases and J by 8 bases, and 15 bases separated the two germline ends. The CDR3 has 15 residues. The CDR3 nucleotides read TGCGCCAGCAGCCTTACCCGGGACGAATATTCACCCCTCCACTTT. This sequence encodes CASSLTRDEYSPLHF.

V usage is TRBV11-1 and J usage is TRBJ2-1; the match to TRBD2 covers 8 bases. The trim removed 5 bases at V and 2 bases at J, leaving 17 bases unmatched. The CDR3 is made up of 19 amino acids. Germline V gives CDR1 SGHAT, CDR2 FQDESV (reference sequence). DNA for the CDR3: TGTGCCAGCAGCAAAGACACTAAATATGGCGGGGGGCCCTACAATGAGCAGTTCTTC. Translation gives CASSKDTKYGGGPYNEQFF.

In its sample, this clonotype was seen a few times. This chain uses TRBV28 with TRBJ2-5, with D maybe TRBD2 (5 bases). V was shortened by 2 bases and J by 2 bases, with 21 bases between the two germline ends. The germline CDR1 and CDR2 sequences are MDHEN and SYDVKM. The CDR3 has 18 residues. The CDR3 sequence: CASSLIYPTGGEQETQYF. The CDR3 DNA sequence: TGTGCCAGCAGTTTAATTTATCCTACGGGTGGGGAGCAAGAGACCCAGTACTTC.

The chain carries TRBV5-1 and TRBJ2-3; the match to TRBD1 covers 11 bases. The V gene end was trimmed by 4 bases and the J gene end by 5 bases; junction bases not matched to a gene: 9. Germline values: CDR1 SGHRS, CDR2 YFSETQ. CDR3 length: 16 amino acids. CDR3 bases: TGCGCCAGCAGCCCGGCGGGACAGGGGGACAAAGATACGCAGTATTTT. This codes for CASSPAGQGDKDTQYF.

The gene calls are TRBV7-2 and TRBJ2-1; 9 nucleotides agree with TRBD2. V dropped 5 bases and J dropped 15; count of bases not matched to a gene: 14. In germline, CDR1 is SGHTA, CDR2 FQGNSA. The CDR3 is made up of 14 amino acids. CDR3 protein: CASSPSGLAGLGFF. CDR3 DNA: TGTGCCAGCAGCCCCAGTGGCCTAGCGGGGCTTGGGTTCTTC.

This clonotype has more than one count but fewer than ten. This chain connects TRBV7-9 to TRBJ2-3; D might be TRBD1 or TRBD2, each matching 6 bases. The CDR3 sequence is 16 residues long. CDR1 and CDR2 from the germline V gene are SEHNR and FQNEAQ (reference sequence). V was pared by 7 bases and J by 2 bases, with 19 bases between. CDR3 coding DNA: TGTGCCAGCACCCACAGGGCAGGGAGGACCACAGATACGCAGTATTTT. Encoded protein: CASTHRAGRTTDTQYF.

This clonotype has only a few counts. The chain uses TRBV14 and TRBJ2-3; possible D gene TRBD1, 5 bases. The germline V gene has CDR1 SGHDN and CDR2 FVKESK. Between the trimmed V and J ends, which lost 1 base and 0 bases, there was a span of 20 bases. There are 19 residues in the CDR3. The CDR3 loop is CASSQVVGLTYDSTDTQYF. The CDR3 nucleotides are TGTGCCAGCAGCCAAGTTGTGGGGCTGACTTATGATAGCACAGATACGCAGTATTTT.

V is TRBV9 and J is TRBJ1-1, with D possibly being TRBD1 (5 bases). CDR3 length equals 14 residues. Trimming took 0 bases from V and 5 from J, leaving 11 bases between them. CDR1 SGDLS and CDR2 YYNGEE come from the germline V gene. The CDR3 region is CASSVAGLGTEAFF. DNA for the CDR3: TGTGCCAGCAGCGTAGCAGGGCTGGGTACTGAAGCTTTCTTT.

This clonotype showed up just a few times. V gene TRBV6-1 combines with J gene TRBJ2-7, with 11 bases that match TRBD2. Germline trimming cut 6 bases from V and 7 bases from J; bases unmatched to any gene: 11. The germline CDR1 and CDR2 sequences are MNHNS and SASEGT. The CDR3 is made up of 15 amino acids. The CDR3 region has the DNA TGTGCCAGCAGGTCCCTTAGCGGGGGGGCGAGTGAGCAGTACTTC. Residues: CASRSLSGGASEQYF.

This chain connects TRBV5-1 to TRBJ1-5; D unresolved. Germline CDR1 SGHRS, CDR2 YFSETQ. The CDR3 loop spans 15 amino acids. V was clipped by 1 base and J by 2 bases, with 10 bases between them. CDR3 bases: TGCGCCAGCAGCTTGTTATCGGGTGGCAATCAGCCCCAGCATTTT. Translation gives CASSLLSGGNQPQHF.

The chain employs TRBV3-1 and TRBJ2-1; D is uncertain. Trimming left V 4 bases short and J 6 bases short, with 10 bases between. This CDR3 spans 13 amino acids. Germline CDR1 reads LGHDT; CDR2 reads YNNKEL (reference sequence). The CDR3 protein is CASSRISPNEQFF. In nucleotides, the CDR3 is TGTGCCAGCAGCCGGATCTCACCCAATGAGCAGTTCTTC.

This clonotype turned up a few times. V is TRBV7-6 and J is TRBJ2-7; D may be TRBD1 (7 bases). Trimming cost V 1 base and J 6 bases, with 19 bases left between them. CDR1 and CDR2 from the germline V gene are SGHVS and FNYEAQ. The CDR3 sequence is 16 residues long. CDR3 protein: CASSLEGGTDLAEQYF. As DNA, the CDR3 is TGTGCCAGCAGCTTAGAAGGGGGGACAGATTTGGCCGAGCAGTACTTC.

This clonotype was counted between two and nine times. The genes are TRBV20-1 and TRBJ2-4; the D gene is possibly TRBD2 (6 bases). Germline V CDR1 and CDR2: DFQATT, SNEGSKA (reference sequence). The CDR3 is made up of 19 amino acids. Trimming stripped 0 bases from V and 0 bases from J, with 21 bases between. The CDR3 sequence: CSARDNFGGQALAKNIQYF. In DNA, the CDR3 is TGCAGTGCTAGAGATAATTTCGGGGGTCAGGCGCTAGCCAAAAACATTCAGTACTTC.

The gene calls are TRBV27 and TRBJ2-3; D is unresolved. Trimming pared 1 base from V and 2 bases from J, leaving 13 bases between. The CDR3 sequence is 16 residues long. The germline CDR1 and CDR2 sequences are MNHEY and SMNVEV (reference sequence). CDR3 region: CASSLYTSWPTDTQYF. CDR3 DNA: TGTGCCAGCAGTTTATATACTTCGTGGCCCACAGATACGCAGTATTTT.

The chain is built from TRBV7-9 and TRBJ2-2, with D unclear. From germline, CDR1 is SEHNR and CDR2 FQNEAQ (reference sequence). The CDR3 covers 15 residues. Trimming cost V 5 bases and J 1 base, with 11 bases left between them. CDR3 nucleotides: TGTGCCAGCAGCATCCTGACGAAGAACACCGGGGAGCTGTTTTTT. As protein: CASSILTKNTGELFF.

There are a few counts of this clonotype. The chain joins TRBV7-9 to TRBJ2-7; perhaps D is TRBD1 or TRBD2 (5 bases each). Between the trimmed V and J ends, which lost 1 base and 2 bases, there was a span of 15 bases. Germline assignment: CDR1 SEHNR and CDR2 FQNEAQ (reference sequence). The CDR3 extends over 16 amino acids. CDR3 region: CASSLGLGTLAYEQYF. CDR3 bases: TGTGCCAGCAGCTTAGGCTTAGGGACGCTCGCCTACGAGCAGTACTTC.

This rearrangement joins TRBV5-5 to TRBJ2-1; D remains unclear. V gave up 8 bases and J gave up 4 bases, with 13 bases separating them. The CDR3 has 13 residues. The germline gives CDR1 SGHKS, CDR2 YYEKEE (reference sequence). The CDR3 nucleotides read TGTGCCAGTTCTCGAACTCCTTACAATGAGCAGTTCTTC. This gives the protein CASSRTPYNEQFF.

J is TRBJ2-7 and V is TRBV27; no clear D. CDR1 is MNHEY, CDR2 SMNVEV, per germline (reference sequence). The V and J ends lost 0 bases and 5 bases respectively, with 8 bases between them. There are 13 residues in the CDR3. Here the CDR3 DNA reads TGTGCCAGCAGTTTATCCCCCCCCCACGAGCAGTACTTC. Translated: CASSLSPPHEQYF.

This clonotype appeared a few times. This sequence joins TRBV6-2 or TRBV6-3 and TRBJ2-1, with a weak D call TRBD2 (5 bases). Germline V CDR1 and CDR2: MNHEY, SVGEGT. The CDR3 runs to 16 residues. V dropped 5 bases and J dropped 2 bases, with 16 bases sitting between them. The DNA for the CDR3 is TGTGCCAGCAGTAAACCTGAAAGGAGGACCTACAATGAGCAGTTCTTC. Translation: CASSKPERRTYNEQFF.

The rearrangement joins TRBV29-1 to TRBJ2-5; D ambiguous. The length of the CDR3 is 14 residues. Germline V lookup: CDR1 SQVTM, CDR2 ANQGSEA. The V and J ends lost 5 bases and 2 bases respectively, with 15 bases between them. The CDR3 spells CSVPQTYRQETQYF. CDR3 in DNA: TGCAGCGTTCCTCAAACCTACAGACAAGAGACCCAGTACTTC.

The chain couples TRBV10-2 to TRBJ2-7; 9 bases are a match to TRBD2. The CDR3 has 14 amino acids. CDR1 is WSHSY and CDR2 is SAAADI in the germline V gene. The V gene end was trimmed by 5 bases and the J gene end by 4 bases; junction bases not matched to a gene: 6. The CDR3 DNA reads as TGCGCCAGCAGTCAGATTAGCGGGGGTTACGAGCAGTACTTC. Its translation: CASSQISGGYEQYF.